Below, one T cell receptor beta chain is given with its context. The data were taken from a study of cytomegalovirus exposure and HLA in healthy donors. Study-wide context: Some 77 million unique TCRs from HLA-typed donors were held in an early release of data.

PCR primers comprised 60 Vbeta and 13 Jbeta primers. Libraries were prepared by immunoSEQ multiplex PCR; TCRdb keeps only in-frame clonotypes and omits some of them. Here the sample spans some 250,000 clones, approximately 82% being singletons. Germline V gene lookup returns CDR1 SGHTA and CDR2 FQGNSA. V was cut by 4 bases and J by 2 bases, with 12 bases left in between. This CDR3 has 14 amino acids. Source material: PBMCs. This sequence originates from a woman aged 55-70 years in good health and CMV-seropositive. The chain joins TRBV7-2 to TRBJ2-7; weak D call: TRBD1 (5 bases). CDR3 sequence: CASSSRRGTYEQYF. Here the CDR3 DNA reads TGTGCCAGCAGCTCCCGTAGGGGAACCTACGAGCAGTACTTC.